The entry below gives a single TCR beta chain sequence along with its context. How the authors handled the data: Nucleated cell counts were estimated from reference gene primer amplification. Here immunoSEQ multiplex PCR was the method, and the copy in TCRdb shows in-frame clones only, minus some. V and J calls plus clone size are reproduced from that table; the DNA served to infer D and trimming. The sample has 25,000 to 30,000 clones; nearly 90% are singletons. These data come from a study of blood T cell repertoires in COVID-19. About the research overall: Sources were T cells, B-cell-depleted T cells, or PBMCs; the material itself was cDNA or gDNA.

The V end was cut by 6 bases, the J end by 7 bases, with 13 bases between. The germline V gene encodes CDR1 SGHNT and CDR2 YENEEA. The CDR3 covers 12 residues. The source is an older woman with active COVID-19. The rearrangement links TRBV11-3 to TRBJ2-7, with TRBD2 as a possible D gene (7 bases). The source material was peripheral blood. DNA for the CDR3: TGTGCCAGCAGTAAAGGGGGGGAAGAGCAGTACTTC. This gives the protein CASSKGGEEQYF.